This TCR beta chain comes out of a study of T-cell memory formation after mild COVID-19. Study results and limitations: Specificity for SARS-CoV-2 was not confirmed among the second-wave clones peaking on day 37. Contracting clones, day 15 to 85, had balanced CD4/CD8, and later expanders favored CD4+.

From the 5' RACE reads, TCRdb called clonotypes with MiXCR, one entry per CDR3 protein. The table has hundreds of thousands of distinct CDR3 sequences, about 20% seen once. This clonotype occurred a few times. What it recognizes is unknown. CDR3 length equals 16 residues. Per the germline V gene, CDR1 is SGHRS and CDR2 is YFSETQ. The ends lost 2 bases at V and 2 bases at J; junction bases unmatched: 8. This sequence originates from an adult woman who had mild COVID-19 (a few samples of this study predate the infection). Cell type and time point are not known. Sequenced input: PBMCs or a T cell subset sorted from them (not recorded which). V is TRBV5-1 and J is TRBJ2-3, with TRBD1 matching over 7 bases. This CDR3 reads CASSLQGRRPTDTQYF. The CDR3 DNA sequence: TGCGCCAGCAGCTTACAGGGGCGCCGACCCACAGATACGCAGTATTTT.